These T cell receptor beta chains were read from a single sample in a study of cytomegalovirus exposure and HLA in healthy donors. Produced via immunoSEQ multiplex PCR; TCRdb's table is partial and in-frame only. The table includes about 120,000 clones, roughly 80% detected once. Sequences were obtained from PBMCs. The source is a woman aged 40 to 49 in good health and CMV-seropositive. Both conserved end residues are part of each CDR3. The D gene is left open where the match is weak. Rows may omit the clone size; those that give it use once, few, many or a size class.

d_gene,abundance,j_gene,v_gene,CDR3nt,CDR3aa
-,-,TRBJ2-7,TRBV5-6,TGTGCCAGCAGCTTGGTACACCTCTCCTACGAGCAGTACTTC,CASSLVHLSYEQYF
-,few,TRBJ1-1,TRBV7-3,TGTGCCAGCAGCTCCACAGGTGACGCAGGTACTGAAGCTTTCTTT,CASSSTGDAGTEAFF
-,-,TRBJ2-3,TRBV5-4,TGTGCCAGCAGCTTAGGCGGGACCACTACAGATACGCAGTATTTT,CASSLGGTTTDTQYF
-,-,TRBJ2-2,TRBV2,TGTGCCAGCATGGGCCCCAACACCGGGGAGCTGTTTTTT,CASMGPNTGELFF
-,once,TRBJ1-6,TRBV5-1,TGCGCCAGCAGCTTGGACGGGGGTGGGCCAACGGGTTCACCCCTCCACTTT,CASSLDGGGPTGSPLHF
TRBD1,-,TRBJ1-6,TRBV10-3,TGTGCCATCAGTGGGACAGGGGGGGATTCACCCCTCCACTTT,CAISGTGGDSPLHF
-,-,TRBJ1-5,TRBV19,TGTGCCAGTAGTATAGAGGACAGCTCCAATCAGCCCCAGCATTTT,CASSIEDSSNQPQHF
-,few,TRBJ1-5,TRBV5-8,TGTGCCAGCAGCTTACCAGGCGGGCACAGCAATCAGCCCCAGCATTTT,CASSLPGGHSNQPQHF
TRBD1,-,TRBJ1-1,TRBV7-6,TGTGCCAGCAGGCCTCCGGGACAGGGGAAATCCGAAGCTTTCTTT,CASRPPGQGKSEAFF
-,-,TRBJ2-1,TRBV6-5,TGTGCCAGCAGTTACCTCCAGACCTACAATGAGCAGTTCTTC,CASSYLQTYNEQFF
-,-,TRBJ1-1,TRBV7-9,TGTGCCAGCAGCCGGGACAACTTTGAAGCTTTCTTT,CASSRDNFEAFF
-,-,TRBJ2-3,TRBV5-6,TGTGCCAGCAGCTTGAGAGAGGGACTCACAGATACGCAGTATTTT,CASSLREGLTDTQYF
-,-,TRBJ2-3,TRBV30,TGTGCCTGGGGCCCCACCGGAGCTAGCAGCCGTGCAGATACGCAGTATTTT,CAWGPTGASSRADTQYF
TRBD2,-,TRBJ2-5,TRBV6-5,TGTGCCAGCAGTCTAGCGGGGGGAGGGACCCAGTACTTC,CASSLAGGGTQYF
-,-,TRBJ1-5,TRBV10-2,TGCGCCAGCAGTGAAGGGGGACGCAATCAGCCCCAGCATTTT,CASSEGGRNQPQHF
-,-,TRBJ2-7,TRBV6-4,TGTGCCAGCAGGATTTCCTACGAGCAGTACTTC,CASRISYEQYF
-,-,TRBJ2-3,TRBV14,TGTGCCAGCAGCCCCCAAATACGAGCAGATACGCAGTATTTT,CASSPQIRADTQYF
TRBD1,-,TRBJ2-1,TRBV19,TGTGCCAGTAGCGTAATCCCGGGACAGGTTAGTCATGAGCAGTTCTTC,CASSVIPGQVSHEQFF
TRBD1,-,TRBJ1-5,TRBV12-5,TGTGCTAGTGGTTTGGGACAGGGCTATCAGCCCCAGCATTTT,CASGLGQGYQPQHF
-,-,TRBJ2-6,TRBV10-3,TGTGCCATCAGTTCTATACGTAGTCTCTCTGGGGCCAACGTCCTGACTTTC,CAISSIRSLSGANVLTF
TRBD1,-,TRBJ1-2,TRBV5-1,TGCGCCAGCAGCCTCGGGACAGGGGGCGCGTATAACTATGGCTACACCTTC,CASSLGTGGAYNYGYTF
-,few,TRBJ1-1,TRBV9,TGTGCCAGCAGCCCCAGGGCAAACACTGAAGCTTTCTTT,CASSPRANTEAFF
TRBD2,few,TRBJ2-1,TRBV6-1,TGTGCCAGCACCCCGACTAGCGGGTACAATGAGCAGTTCTTC,CASTPTSGYNEQFF
-,-,TRBJ1-1,TRBV7-2,TGTGCCAGCACCACAGGGATGGACACTGAAGCTTTCTTT,CASTTGMDTEAFF
TRBD1,-,TRBJ1-3,TRBV27,TGTGCCAGCAGTCCAGGGGGCTCTGGAAACACCATATATTTT,CASSPGGSGNTIYF
-,few,TRBJ2-5,TRBV10-1,TGCGCCAGCAGTGAGTCGGGGCTTCGGATAGTGGTAGCAGAGACCCAGTACTTC,CASSESGLRIVVAETQYF
-,-,TRBJ1-1,TRBV6-1,TGTGCCAGCAGCCGGGAGGGGGGAGCTTTCTTT,CASSREGGAFF
TRBD2,-,TRBJ2-5,TRBV7-7,TGTGCTAGCAGCCAAACCGGGACTAGCATCGAGACCCAGTACTTC,CASSQTGTSIETQYF